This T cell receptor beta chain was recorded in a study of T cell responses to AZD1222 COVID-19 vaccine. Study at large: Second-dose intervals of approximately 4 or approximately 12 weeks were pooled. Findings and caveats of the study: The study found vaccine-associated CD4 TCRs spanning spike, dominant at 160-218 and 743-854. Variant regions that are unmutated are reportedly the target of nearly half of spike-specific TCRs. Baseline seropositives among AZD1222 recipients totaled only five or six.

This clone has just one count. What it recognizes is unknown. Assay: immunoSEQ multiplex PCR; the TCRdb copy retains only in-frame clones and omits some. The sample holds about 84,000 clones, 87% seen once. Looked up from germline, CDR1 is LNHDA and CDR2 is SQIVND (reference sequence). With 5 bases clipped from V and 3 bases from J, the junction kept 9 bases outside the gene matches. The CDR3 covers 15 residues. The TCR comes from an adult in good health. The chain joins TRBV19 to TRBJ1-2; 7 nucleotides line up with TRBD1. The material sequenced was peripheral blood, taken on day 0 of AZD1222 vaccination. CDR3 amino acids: CASSYRTGVYYGYTF. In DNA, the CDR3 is TGTGCCAGTAGTTACCGGACAGGAGTTTACTATGGCTACACCTTC.